The clone carrying this TCR beta chain was detected a few times. Its antigen is currently unknown. The junction departs from the called germline gene at one end, perhaps through a read error. The template was genomic DNA from peripheral blood, not RNA. Multiplex touch-down PCR with TRB-A/B primers amplified rearranged V-D-J TRB sequences. Each CDR3 protein gets one entry after TCRdb re-called the multiplex PCR reads with MiXCR. The data contain over 9,000 distinct CDR3 sequences, roughly a quarter of them singletons. These data come from a study of T cell repertoires in aging, cancer and after chemotherapy. Study-level background: Repeat sampling of healthy donors over several months to years showed clear clonal overlap.

Study findings and constraints: Rebound thymic output was suggested by rising median generation probability during chemotherapy in each cancer cohort. Untreated cancer patients had significantly lower blood TCR diversity than age-matched healthy donors.

This TCR came from a human donor in good health. Material: blood.

The CDR3 loop reads CASSSLRGSQYF. CDR3 sequence (DNA): TGTGCTAGCAGCTCCTTGAGGGGGTCCCAGTACTTC. The V gene is TRBV7-2, the J gene TRBJ2-5; D might be TRBD1 (6 bases). CDR3 length: 12 residues. Germline assignment: CDR1 SGHTA and CDR2 FQGNSA.